This is a list of T cell receptor beta chains from one sample in a study of blood T cell repertoires in COVID-19. TCRdb's copy holds only in-frame clones and misses some; the assay was immunoSEQ multiplex PCR. The sample lists about 220,000 clones; around nine tenths were seen once. The source material was PBMCs or T cells enriched from blood (not recorded which). All receptors come from a woman in her fifties or sixties with acute COVID-19. CDR3s include the opening cysteine and the closing phenylalanine or tryptophan.

V	J	CDR3
TRBV10-2	TRBJ2-1	CASSVVGSGSYNEQFF
TRBV28	TRBJ1-3	CASSLEGKGLSSGNTIYF
TRBV7-8	TRBJ2-1	CASSSRTRWVGKFF
TRBV2	TRBJ1-6	CASSGQGGENSPLHF
TRBV30	TRBJ1-4	CAWSVLPGNEKLFF
TRBV30	TRBJ1-2	CAWSAGRNYGYTF
TRBV5-1	TRBJ2-7	CASSLGGTGADEQYF
TRBV2	TRBJ2-3	CASTLGVFTDTQYF
TRBV5-1	TRBJ2-1	CASSLSSTGGFPYNEQFF
TRBV28	TRBJ2-7	CASSPLGPYSYEQYF
TRBV5-4	TRBJ2-3	CASSWGADTQYF
TRBV3-1/TRBV3-2	TRBJ1-6	CASSQVENNSPLHF
TRBV7-9	TRBJ1-6	CASSLGDTSSNSPLHF
TRBV19	TRBJ2-1	CASSAALAGAGYEQFF
TRBV27	TRBJ1-6	CASSPRVDRSPLHF
TRBV7-2	TRBJ2-2	CASSSTGAGELFF
TRBV2	TRBJ1-4	CASKRDITEKLFF
TRBV27	TRBJ2-1	CASSLSTSGINEQFF
TRBV5-6	TRBJ1-1	CASTIRVRFSEAFF
TRBV9	TRBJ2-2	CASSVGGMSELFF
TRBV7-2	TRBJ2-1	CASSTGTGFFSQFF
TRBV7-2	TRBJ2-1	CASSLGTSIVNEQFF
TRBV5-8	TRBJ2-5	CASTPPGTGVRETQYF
TRBV5-1	TRBJ2-2	CASSLEQYAGELFF
TRBV19	TRBJ2-2	CASSIRQGVTGELFF
TRBV6-5	TRBJ1-2	CASSPEQGVYGYTF
TRBV15	TRBJ2-1	CATSRPGTGSNEQFF
TRBV19	TRBJ1-1	CASSITGGTTEAFF
TRBV13	TRBJ2-5	CASSLAQTGAETQYF
TRBV3-1/TRBV3-2	TRBJ2-1	CASSQEGGEAAAYNEQFF
TRBV25-1	TRBJ1-6	CASSEYTSYNSPLHF
TRBV27	TRBJ1-1	CASRPGGVDTEAFF
TRBV6-6	TRBJ1-4	CASRPRSTNEKLFF
TRBV12-3/TRBV12-4	TRBJ1-2	CASSFLGQSYTF
TRBV4-3	TRBJ2-3	CASSQPSGLAGVSDTQYF
TRBV21-1	TRBJ2-1	CASSKDPREGRPLTLDSYNEQFF
TRBV13	TRBJ1-1	CASSSTRDRGPVTEAFF
TRBV9	TRBJ1-3	CASSARQGHTIYF
TRBV15	TRBJ1-4	CATSDATGRANEKLFF
TRBV5-1	TRBJ2-7	CASSLGGQGLYEQYF
TRBV2	TRBJ2-3	CASSELAIDSTDTQYF
TRBV19	TRBJ1-2	CASSILATGNYGYTF
TRBV27	TRBJ1-4	CASSPSSGVGEKLFF
TRBV6-1	TRBJ2-2	CASSVGKTPSGIRTGELFF
TRBV5-6	TRBJ2-3	CASSLGWNSGASTDTQYF
TRBV19	TRBJ1-2	CASTDGQGRIYGYTF
TRBV2	TRBJ2-1	CASSDQGGSEQFF
TRBV27	TRBJ2-1	CASSPMERRNEQFF
TRBV4-1	TRBJ1-3	CASSQDANTIYF
TRBV5-5	TRBJ2-5	CASTRAAKETQYF
TRBV27	TRBJ2-3	CASMVRGSADTQYF
TRBV9	TRBJ2-1	CASSVGSGLQFF
TRBV30	TRBJ1-1	CAWTGRGGTEAFF
TRBV12-3/TRBV12-4	TRBJ2-5	CASSPTAQETQYF
TRBV6-4	TRBJ1-6	CASSDGQAYNSPLHF
TRBV20-1	TRBJ1-1	CSALEAFF
TRBV7-3	TRBJ2-4	CASSHPGQGHIQYF
TRBV9	TRBJ1-5	CASSVSGQSNQPQHF
TRBV2	TRBJ2-1	CASSEEGAGYNEQFF